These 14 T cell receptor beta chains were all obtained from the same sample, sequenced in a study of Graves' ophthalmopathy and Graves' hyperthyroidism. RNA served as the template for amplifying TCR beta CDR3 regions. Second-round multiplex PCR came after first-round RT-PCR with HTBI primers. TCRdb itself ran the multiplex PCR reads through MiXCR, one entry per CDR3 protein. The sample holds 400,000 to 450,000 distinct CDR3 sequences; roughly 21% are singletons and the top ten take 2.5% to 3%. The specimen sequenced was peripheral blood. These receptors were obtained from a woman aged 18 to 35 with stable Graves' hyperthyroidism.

In DNA form, the CDR3 reads TGTGCCAGCCTGGGGGACGCCGGGGAGCTGTTTTTT. It codes for CASLGDAGELFF. The chain has TRBV12-3 or TRBV12-4 and TRBJ2-2; D may correspond to TRBD1 or TRBD2 (5 bases each). CDR3 size: 12 residues. Trimming shortened V by 8 bases and J by 6 bases, and 10 bases separated the two germline ends.

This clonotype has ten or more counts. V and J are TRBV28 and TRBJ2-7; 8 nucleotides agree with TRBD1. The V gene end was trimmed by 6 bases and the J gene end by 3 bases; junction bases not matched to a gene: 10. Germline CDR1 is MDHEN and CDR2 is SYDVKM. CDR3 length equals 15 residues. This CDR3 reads CASSDWTGFIYEQYF. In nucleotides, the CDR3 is TGTGCCAGCAGCGACTGGACAGGGTTCATCTACGAGCAGTACTTC.

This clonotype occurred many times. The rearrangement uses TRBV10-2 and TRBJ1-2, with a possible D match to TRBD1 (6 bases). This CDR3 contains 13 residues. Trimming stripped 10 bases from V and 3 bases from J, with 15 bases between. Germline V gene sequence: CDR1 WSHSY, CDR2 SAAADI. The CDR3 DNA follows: TGCGCCACGCAAAAGGGGGTGGACTATGGCTACACCTTC. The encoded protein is CATQKGVDYGYTF.

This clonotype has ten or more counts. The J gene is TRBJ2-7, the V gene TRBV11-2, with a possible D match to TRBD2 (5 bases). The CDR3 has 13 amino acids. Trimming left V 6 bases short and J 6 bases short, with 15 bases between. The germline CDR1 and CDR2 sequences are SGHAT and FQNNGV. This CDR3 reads CASRKTAGGEQYF. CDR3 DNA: TGTGCCAGCAGGAAAACCGCCGGAGGCGAGCAGTACTTC.

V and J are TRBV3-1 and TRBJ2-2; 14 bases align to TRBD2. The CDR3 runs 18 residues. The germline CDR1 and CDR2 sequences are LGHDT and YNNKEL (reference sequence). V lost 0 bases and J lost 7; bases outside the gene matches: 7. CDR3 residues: CASSQETSGRALHGELFF. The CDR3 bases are TGTGCCAGCAGCCAAGAGACTAGCGGGAGGGCCCTCCACGGGGAGCTGTTTTTT.

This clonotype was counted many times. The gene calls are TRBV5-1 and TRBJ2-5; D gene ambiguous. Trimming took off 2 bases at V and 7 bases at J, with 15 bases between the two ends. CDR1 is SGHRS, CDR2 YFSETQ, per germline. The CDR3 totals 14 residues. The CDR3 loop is CASSFSRKNRTQYF. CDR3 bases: TGCGCCAGCAGCTTTTCCCGCAAGAACAGGACCCAGTACTTC.

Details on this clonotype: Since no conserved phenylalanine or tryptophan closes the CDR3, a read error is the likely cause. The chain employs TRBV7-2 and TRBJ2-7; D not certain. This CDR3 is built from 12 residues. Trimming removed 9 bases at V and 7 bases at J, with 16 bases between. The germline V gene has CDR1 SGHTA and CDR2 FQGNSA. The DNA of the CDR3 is TGTGCCAGTAGTTTATCTCTAAGTGAGCAGTACTAC. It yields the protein CASSLSLSEQYY.

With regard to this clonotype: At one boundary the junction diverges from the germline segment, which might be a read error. The CDR3 sequence is CATSDPGNQETQYF. The CDR3 DNA reads as TGTGCCACCAGTGATCCCGGGAACCAAGAGACCCAGTACTTC. The chain couples TRBV28 to TRBJ2-5; TRBD2 is a possible D gene (5 bases). Germline V gene lookup returns CDR1 MDHEN and CDR2 SYDVKM. The CDR3 loop spans 14 amino acids.

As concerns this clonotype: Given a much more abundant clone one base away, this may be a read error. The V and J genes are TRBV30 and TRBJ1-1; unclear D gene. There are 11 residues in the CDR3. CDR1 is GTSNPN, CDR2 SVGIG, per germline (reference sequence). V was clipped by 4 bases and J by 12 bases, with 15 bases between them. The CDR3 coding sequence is TGTGCCTGGACATGGAGGCGTGGATCTTTCTTT. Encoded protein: CAWTWRRGSFF. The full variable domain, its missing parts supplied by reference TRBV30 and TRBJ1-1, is SQTIHQWPATLVQPVGSPLSLECTVEGTSNPNLYWYRQAAGRGLQLLFYSVGIGQISSEVPQNLSASRPQDRQFILSSKKLLLSDSGFYLCAWTWRRGSFFGQGTRLTVV.

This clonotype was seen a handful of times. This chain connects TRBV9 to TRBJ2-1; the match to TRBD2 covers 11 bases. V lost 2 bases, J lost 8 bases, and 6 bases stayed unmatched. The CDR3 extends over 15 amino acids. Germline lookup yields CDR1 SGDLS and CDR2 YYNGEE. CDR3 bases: TGTGCCAGCAGCGTCACTAGCGGGAGTTTTCATGAGCAGTTCTTC. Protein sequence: CASSVTSGSFHEQFF.

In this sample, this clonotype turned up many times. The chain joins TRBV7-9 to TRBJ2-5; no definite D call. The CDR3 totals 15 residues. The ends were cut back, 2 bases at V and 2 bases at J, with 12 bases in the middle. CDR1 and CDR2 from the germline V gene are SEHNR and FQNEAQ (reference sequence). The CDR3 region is CASSLIGWGQETQYF. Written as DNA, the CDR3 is TGTGCCAGCAGCTTAATTGGCTGGGGACAAGAGACCCAGTACTTC.

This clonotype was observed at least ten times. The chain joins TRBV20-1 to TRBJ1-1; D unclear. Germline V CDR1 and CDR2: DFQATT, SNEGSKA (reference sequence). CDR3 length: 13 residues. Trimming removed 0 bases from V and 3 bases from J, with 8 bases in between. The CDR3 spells CSARDPSDTEAFF. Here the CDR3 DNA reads TGCAGTGCTAGAGATCCCTCGGACACTGAAGCTTTCTTT.

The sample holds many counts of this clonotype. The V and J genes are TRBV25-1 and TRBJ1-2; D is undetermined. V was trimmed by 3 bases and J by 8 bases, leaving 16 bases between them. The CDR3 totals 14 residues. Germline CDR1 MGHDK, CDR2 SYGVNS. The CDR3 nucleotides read TGTGCCAGCAGTGATTTAATAACAGCTAAAGGCTACACCTTC. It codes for CASSDLITAKGYTF.

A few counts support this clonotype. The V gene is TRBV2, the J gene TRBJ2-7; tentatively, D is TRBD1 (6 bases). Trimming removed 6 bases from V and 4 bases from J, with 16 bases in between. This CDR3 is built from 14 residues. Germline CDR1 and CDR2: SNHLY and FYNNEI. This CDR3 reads CASSTMDRLYEQYF. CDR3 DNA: TGTGCCAGCAGCACTATGGACAGATTATACGAGCAGTACTTC.